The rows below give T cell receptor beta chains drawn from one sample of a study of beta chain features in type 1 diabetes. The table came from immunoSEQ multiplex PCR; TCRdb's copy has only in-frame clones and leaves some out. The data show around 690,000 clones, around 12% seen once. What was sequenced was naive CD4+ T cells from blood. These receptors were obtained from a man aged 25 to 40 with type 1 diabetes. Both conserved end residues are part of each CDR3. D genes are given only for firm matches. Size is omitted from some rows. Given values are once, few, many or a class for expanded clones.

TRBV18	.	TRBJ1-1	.	TGTGCCAGCTCACCACTCCAGGACTCGGGCACTGAAGCTTTCTTT	CASSPLQDSGTEAFF
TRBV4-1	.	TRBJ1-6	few	TGCGCCAGCAGCCAAGAGGGGGATAATTCACCCCTCCACTTT	CASSQEGDNSPLHF
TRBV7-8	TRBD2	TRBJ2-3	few	TGTGCCAGCAGCTTAACTCCACGAGCGGGGGGCGCCACAGATACGCAGTATTTT	CASSLTPRAGGATDTQYF
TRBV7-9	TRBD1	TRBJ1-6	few	TGTGCCAGCAGCTTCGGGACAGACCAACCCCTCCACTTT	CASSFGTDQPLHF
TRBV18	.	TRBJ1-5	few	TGTGCCAGCTCACCGGGGATTCTCAATCAGCCCCAGCATTTT	CASSPGILNQPQHF
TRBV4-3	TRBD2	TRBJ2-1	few	TGCGCCAGCAGCCAAGCGAGCGGGAACAATGAGCAGTTCTTC	CASSQASGNNEQFF
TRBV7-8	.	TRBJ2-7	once	TGTGCCAGCAGCTCGGGGATTTCCTACGAGCAGTACTTC	CASSSGISYEQYF
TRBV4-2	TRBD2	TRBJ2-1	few	TGTGCCAGCAGCCAAGAAGGGGCGGGAGGCTCCTACAATGAGCAGTTCTTC	CASSQEGAGGSYNEQFF
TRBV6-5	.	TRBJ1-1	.	TGTGCCAGCAGTTACTCGTTGGCGGAGAACACTGAAGCTTTCTTT	CASSYSLAENTEAFF
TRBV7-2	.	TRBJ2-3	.	TGTGCCAGCAGCTTAAGTCGGGCCCGCACAGATACGCAGTATTTT	CASSLSRARTDTQYF
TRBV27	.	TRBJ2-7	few	TGTGCCGACTACGAGCAGTACTTC	CADYEQYF
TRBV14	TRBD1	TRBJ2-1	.	TGTGCCAGCAGCCAAGAAGGGGGCGCCGTGGAGTTCTTC	CASSQEGGAVEFF
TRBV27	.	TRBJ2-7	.	TGTGCCAGCAGTTTAGGCCGGAGCTCCTACGAGCAGTACTTC	CASSLGRSSYEQYF
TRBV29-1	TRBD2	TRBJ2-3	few	TGCAGCGTCGCCCAGGCGGGGGGCACAGATACGCAGTATTTT	CSVAQAGGTDTQYF
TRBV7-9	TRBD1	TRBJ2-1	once	TGTGCCAGCAGCATACAGGGGGCCGATGAGCAGTTCTTC	CASSIQGADEQFF
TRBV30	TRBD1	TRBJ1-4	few	TGTGCCTGGAGTGTAGGGGACAGAAATAATGAAAAACTGTTTTTT	CAWSVGDRNNEKLFF
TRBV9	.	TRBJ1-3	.	TGTGCCAGCAGCGAGGTGGACTGGAGCTCTGGAAACACCATATATTTT	CASSEVDWSSGNTIYF
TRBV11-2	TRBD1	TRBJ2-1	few	TGTGCCAGCAGCTTAGCGCAGGGGGCGGTTGAGCAGTTCTTC	CASSLAQGAVEQFF
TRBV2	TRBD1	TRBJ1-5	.	TGTGCCAGCAGAGACAGGGATCTGGCTCAGCCCCAGCATTTT	CASRDRDLAQPQHF
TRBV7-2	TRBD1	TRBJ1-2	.	TGTGCCAGCAGCGCAAGAGGAGGGACAGGAGGAACAGGCTACACCTTC	CASSARGGTGGTGYTF
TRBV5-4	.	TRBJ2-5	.	TGTGCCAGCAGCTTGAGTACTGGGGGCCAAGAGACCCAGTACTTC	CASSLSTGGQETQYF
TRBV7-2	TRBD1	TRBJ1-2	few	TGTGCCAGCACCCGGGACAGGGGGCACGGCTACACCTTC	CASTRDRGHGYTF
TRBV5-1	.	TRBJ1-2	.	TGCGCCAGCAGCTTGGACGGCAGATCTAACTATGGCTACACCTTC	CASSLDGRSNYGYTF
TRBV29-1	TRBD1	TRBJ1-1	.	TGCAGCGTTGAGTCTTTCGGACAGGGTTGGACTGAAGCTTTCTTT	CSVESFGQGWTEAFF
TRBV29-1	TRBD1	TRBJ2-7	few	TGCAGCGTTGGGGCACAGGGGGGAGAGCAGTACTTC	CSVGAQGGEQYF
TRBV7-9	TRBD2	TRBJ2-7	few	TGTGCCAGCAGCCGCATCTCCGGGACTACCGACTACGAGCAGTACTTC	CASSRISGTTDYEQYF
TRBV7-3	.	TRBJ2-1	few	TGTGCCAGCAGCTTCGTGGGCAATGAGCAGTTCTTC	CASSFVGNEQFF
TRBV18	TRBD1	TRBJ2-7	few	TGTGCCAGCTCACCGCCGGGACAGGGAAGCCCCTACGAGCAGTACTTC	CASSPPGQGSPYEQYF
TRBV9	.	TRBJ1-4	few	TGTGCCAGCAGCGCGCGGGACGGGGCAACTAATGAAAAACTGTTTTTT	CASSARDGATNEKLFF
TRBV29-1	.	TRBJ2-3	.	TGCAGCGTTGAAAAGGGACCCGGTGGGCCGGGCCCAGATACGCAGTATTTT	CSVEKGPGGPGPDTQYF
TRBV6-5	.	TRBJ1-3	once	TGTGCCAGCAGTTACTCCGGGGGAGCTGCTGGAAACACCATATATTTT	CASSYSGGAAGNTIYF
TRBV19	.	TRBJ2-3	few	TGTGCCAGTAGTCCCTCGATGGGGACAGATACGCAGTATTTT	CASSPSMGTDTQYF
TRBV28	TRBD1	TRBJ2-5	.	TGTGCCAGCAGTTCCTCCGGGACAGGATTCCAAGAGACCCAGTACTTC	CASSSSGTGFQETQYF
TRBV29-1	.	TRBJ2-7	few	TGCAGCGTTGAGCTGGGTTACGAGCAGTACTTC	CSVELGYEQYF
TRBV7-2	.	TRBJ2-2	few	TGTGCCAGCAGTTTCATTCGGACAGGGGAGCTGTTTTTT	CASSFIRTGELFF
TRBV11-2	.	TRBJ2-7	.	TGTGCCAGCAGTACTCGGTCATCTGGCTACGAGCAGTACTTC	CASSTRSSGYEQYF
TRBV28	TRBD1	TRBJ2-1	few	TGTGCCAGCAGATCCGGGACAGGGGAATACAATGAGCAGTTCTTC	CASRSGTGEYNEQFF
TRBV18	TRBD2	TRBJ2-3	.	TGTGCCAGCTCACCCCTAGCGGGGGGGTATATGGATACGCAGTATTTT	CASSPLAGGYMDTQYF
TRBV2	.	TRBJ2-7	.	TGTGCCAGCAGCGCCGGGTTCACTTTGGACGAGCAGTACTTC	CASSAGFTLDEQYF
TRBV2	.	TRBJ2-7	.	TGTGCCAGCATTTCCGGAGGGGGAACCGAGCAGTACTTC	CASISGGGTEQYF
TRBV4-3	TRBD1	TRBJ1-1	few	TGCGCCAGCAGACCCCAGGACAGGATGAACACTGAAGCTTTCTTT	CASRPQDRMNTEAFF
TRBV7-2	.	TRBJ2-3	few	TGTGCCAGCAGCTTAATGCGACAGGCGTCAGATACGCAGTATTTT	CASSLMRQASDTQYF